One and the same sample provided the 8 T cell receptor beta chains below, sequenced in a study of T cells expressing NK-cell markers. TCRdb re-called the 5' RACE reads; every CDR3 protein appears as one record, without DNA. The table lists 400,000 to 450,000 distinct CDR3 sequences. Sequenced input: blood T cells: a sorted CD56 or NKG2C T cell subset, CD4+ or CD8+ T cells, or bulk PBMC T cells (not recorded which). Receptor source: a woman aged 18 to 75 in good health.

V usage is TRBV29-1 and J usage is TRBJ2-3; TCRdb's D call, TRBD1, is unchecked because there is no DNA. Germline V CDR1 and CDR2: SQVTM, ANQGSEA. CDR3 size: 14 residues. The CDR3 region is CSVGTGLSTDTQYF.

This chain links TRBV2 with TRBJ2-4; with no DNA, the TCRdb D assignment of TRBD1 cannot be verified. Germline assignment: CDR1 SNHLY and CDR2 FYNNEI. CDR3 size: 14 residues. CDR3 sequence reads: CASNQGMAKNIQYF.

The V call is TRBV20-1, the J call TRBJ2-1; the D call from TCRdb, TRBD2, cannot be confirmed without DNA. The CDR3 runs 14 residues. CDR1 is DFQATT, CDR2 SNEGSKA, per germline (reference sequence). The chain's CDR3 is CSALRLAGLNEQFF.

The V and J genes are TRBV4-3 and TRBJ2-7; TCRdb's assignment of TRBD1 cannot be checked, as there is no DNA. The CDR3 sequence is 16 residues long. CDR1 LGHNA and CDR2 YSLEER come from the germline V gene. The CDR3 loop is CASSQDLTTPGGEQYF.

The chain links TRBV5-1 to TRBJ2-7; TCRdb outputs TRBD2, but without DNA this stays unchecked. The CDR3 has 17 residues. Germline values: CDR1 SGHRS, CDR2 YFSETQ. The CDR3 protein is CASSLGLGTPSSYEQYF.

J is TRBJ2-3 and V is TRBV15; TCRdb selects TRBD1, and the lack of DNA leaves this call unchecked. Germline V gives CDR1 LNHNV, CDR2 YYDKDF (reference sequence). This CDR3 comprises 17 residues. The CDR3 loop is CATSRNYSTPPPWTQYF.

The chain uses TRBV27 and TRBJ2-7; TCRdb proposes TRBD2, but this gene call is untestable without DNA. The CDR3 loop spans 15 amino acids. The V gene's germline CDR1 is MNHEY and CDR2 SMNVEV (reference sequence). The CDR3 loop reads CASSPPGLGSYEQYF.

V is TRBV29-1 and J is TRBJ1-1. Germline CDR1 reads SQVTM; CDR2 reads ANQGSEA. CDR3 length: 11 amino acids. CDR3: CSVPKNTEAFF.